The 2 T cell receptor beta chains below were found in one sample sequenced in a study of technical replicates of blood from a few donors. The assay was immunoSEQ multiplex PCR, and TCRdb's table has in-frame clones only and misses some. The sample contains about 59,000 clones, roughly 93% of which appear only once. The sample consisted of PBMCs. Receptors originate from a human donor in good health. Some clones in this sample may be carry-over from other donors' samples.

The chain uses TRBV4-1 and TRBJ1-5; 9 bases align to TRBD1. This CDR3 spans 16 amino acids. Losses at the gene ends were 2 bases for V and 3 bases for J; bases not matched to a gene: 5. CDR1 MGHRA and CDR2 YSYEKL come from the germline V gene. CDR3: CASSQRTGALNQPQHF. The CDR3, as DNA: TGCGCCAGCAGCCAACGGACAGGGGCCCTCAATCAGCCCCAGCATTTT.

The genes are TRBV5-1 and TRBJ2-7, with TRBD2 identical over 9 bases. The J segment lost 4 bases and the V segment lost 5 bases, leaving 4 bases of the junction unmatched. This CDR3 has 13 amino acids. The germline gives CDR1 SGHRS, CDR2 YFSETQ. DNA of the CDR3: TGCGCCAGCAGAGTTAGCGGGAGTTACGAGCAGTACTTC. Encoded protein: CASRVSGSYEQYF.